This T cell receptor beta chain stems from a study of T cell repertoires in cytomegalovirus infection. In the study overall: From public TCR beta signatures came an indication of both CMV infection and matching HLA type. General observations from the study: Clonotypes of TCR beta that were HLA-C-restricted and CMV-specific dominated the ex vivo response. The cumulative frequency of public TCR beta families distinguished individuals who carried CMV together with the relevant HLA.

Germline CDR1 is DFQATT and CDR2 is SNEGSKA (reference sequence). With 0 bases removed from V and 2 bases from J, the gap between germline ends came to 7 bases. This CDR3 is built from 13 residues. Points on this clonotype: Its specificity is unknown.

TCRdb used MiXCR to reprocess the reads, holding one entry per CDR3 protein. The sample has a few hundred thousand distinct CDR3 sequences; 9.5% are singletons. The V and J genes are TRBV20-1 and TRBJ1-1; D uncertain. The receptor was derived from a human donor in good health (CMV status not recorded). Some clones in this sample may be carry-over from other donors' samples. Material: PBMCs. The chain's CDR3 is CSARDVDNTEAFF. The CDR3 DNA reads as TGCAGTGCTAGAGATGTCGATAACACTGAAGCTTTCTTT.